This T cell receptor beta chain derives from a study of T cell repertoires in ileal Crohn's disease (dated by TCRdb to the late 2010s). Background for the entire study: At the time of surgery, approximately 35% of patients were active smokers, and the median duration of disease was about 8.5 years. TCR repertoire analysis was performed in about 59 Crohn's disease patients drawn from a prospective multicentre cohort. Endoscopic postoperative recurrence was defined by a Rutgeerts score above i0. Postoperative therapy was given to about half of the patients, with thiopurines administered to about a dozen patients and anti-TNF agents administered to approximately 17 patients. All patients had surgery for a complication: stricturing disease in roughly 61% and penetrating disease in about 39%. The study was conducted in parallel with a multicentre cohort built to find predictors of early endoscopic recurrence after ileocolonic resection. A total of 171 mucosal samples from approximately 57 patients were sequenced, collected from several sites on the surgical specimen and at postoperative endoscopy.

Trimming at the junction amounts to 1 base on V and 4 bases on J, and the germline ends lie 14 bases apart. There are 16 amino acids in the CDR3, from cysteine to phenylalanine inclusive. The only DNA kept is the CDR3, 48 bases in frame from the first base. According to the germline V gene, CDR1 reads MNHNS and CDR2 reads SASEGT. For commercial TCRB immunosequencing, around 500 nanograms of biopsy DNA were submitted for each sample. Adaptive Biotechnology amplified the CDR3 regions from genomic DNA with a two-step multiplex PCR designed to control amplification bias. Primers covering every V and J gene segment were used in the first PCR, while barcodes and Illumina adapters were added in the second PCR. CDR3 libraries were sequenced using an Illumina instrument. In the authors' own workflow: The analysis drew on both the pipelines supplied by the vendor and custom analysis of the raw data in R/Bioconductor running R version 3.3.0. Clonality, which ranges from 0 to 1, was calculated as the inverse of the normalised Shannon entropy across all productive clones. The repertoire share taken up by the top 100 clones defined high-frequency clones, and only clones that passed a 95% confidence test were kept. Repertoire diversity was measured with the Simpson index, and overlap between samples was measured with the Morisita-Horn index. TCRdb took this table from immuneACCESS and kept in-frame rearrangements with V and J called. Such tables lack part of the clones; where checked against another copy, unresolved V genes explain under half of the gap, and the rest is unexplained. The V and J calls and clone size were taken over from that table, and D and trimming were inferred from the DNA. Within this sample are 8,000 or so clones, with roughly 80% of them counted one time only. Jointly, the top ten make up roughly 8.9% of the sample.

Notes on this clone: The target of this receptor is not known. Base qualities are missing; no much larger clone stands one base away.

Adults with ileal or ileocolonic Crohn's disease for whom ileocolonic resection was indicated were considered eligible. Before DNA extraction, whole ileal mucosal biopsies were kept frozen at -80 degrees C. Genomic DNA was isolated from frozen whole biopsies using a TRizol-based method, and the DNA was quantified with a NanoDrop 2000 spectrophotometer. Study-wide conclusions, independent of this receptor: Endoscopic recurrence was found to be associated with higher high-frequency clone percentages at surgery, and recurrence was observed in all patients with clonality above 26.8% (18/57). Patients who were active smokers at surgery had a significantly higher proportion of clonal expansions than non-smokers (approximately 28% vs 17%, p=0.02). Compared with CD4 T cells, sorted CD8 T cells contained more high-frequency clones, which suggests that the mucosal expansions were mostly CD8. Only a subgroup of patients, of unstated size, had mucosal CD4 and CD8 T cells sorted and sequenced.

The sequence came from an adult with Crohn's disease. Recombination linked TRBV6-1 to TRBJ1-5, and perhaps TRBD1 as D gene, on 6 matching bases. The sequenced sample was ileal tissue. The CDR3 here reads CASSEEGGGLNQPQHF. The DNA sequence is TGTGCCAGCAGTGAAGAGGGGGGAGGGCTTAATCAGCCCCAGCATTTT.